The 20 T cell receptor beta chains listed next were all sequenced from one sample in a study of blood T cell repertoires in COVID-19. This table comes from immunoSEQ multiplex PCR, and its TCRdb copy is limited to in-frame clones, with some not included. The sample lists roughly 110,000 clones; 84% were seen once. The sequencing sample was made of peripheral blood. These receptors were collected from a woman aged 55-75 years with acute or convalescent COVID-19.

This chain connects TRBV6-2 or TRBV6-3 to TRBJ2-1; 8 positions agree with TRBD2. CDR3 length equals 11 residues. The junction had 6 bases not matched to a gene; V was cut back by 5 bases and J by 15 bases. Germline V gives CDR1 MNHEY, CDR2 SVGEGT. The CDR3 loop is CASSHGTRGFF. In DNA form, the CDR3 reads TGTGCCAGCAGTCACGGGACTAGGGGGTTCTTC.

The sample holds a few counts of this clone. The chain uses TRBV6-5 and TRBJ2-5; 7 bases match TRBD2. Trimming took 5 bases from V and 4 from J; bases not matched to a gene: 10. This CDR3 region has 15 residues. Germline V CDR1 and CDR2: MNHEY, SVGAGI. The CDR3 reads CASSPQATGGETQYF. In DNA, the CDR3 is TGTGCCAGCAGTCCCCAAGCGACGGGGGGAGAGACCCAGTACTTC.

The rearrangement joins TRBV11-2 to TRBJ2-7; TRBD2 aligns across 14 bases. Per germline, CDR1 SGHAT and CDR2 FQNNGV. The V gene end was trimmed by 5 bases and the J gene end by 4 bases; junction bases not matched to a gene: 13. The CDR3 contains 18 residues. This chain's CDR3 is CASSIGLAGGSGVYEQYF. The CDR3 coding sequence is TGTGCCAGCAGCATCGGACTAGCGGGAGGCTCGGGGGTTTACGAGCAGTACTTC.

The CDR3 bases are TGTGCCAGCAGCTTAGCGTTAATGGTAGCGGGAGGGCAGTACTTC. Its translation: CASSLALMVAGGQYF. This chain connects TRBV7-8 to TRBJ2-7; 10 bases agree with TRBD2. CDR1 SGHVS and CDR2 FQNEAQ come from the germline V gene. The CDR3 has 15 residues. Trimming cost V 0 bases and J 9 bases; bases outside gene matches: 8.

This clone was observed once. The CDR3: CASSRQGANTGELFF. In DNA form, the CDR3 reads TGTGCCAGCAGCAGACAGGGCGCGAACACCGGGGAGCTGTTTTTT. The chain employs TRBV6-5 and TRBJ2-2; TRBD1 aligns across 7 bases. CDR3 size: 15 residues. Germline V gives CDR1 MNHEY, CDR2 SVGAGI. The J segment lost 0 bases and the V segment lost 6 bases, leaving 4 bases of the junction unmatched.

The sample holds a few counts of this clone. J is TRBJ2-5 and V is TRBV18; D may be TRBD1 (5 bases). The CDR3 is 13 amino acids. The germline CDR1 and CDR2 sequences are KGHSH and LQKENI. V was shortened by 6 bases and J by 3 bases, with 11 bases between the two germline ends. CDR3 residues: CASSALREETQYF. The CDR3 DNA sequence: TGTGCCAGCTCGGCCCTCAGGGAAGAGACCCAGTACTTC.

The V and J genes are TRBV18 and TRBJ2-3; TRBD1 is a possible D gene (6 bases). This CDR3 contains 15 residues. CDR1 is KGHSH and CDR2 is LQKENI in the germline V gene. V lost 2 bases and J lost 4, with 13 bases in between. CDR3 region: CASSPMQQGSDTQYF. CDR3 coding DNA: TGTGCCAGCTCACCAATGCAACAGGGCTCAGATACGCAGTATTTT.

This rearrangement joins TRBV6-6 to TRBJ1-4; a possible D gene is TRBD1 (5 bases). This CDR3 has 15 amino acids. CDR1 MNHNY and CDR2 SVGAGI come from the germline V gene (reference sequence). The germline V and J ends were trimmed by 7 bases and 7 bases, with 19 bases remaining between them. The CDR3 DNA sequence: TGTGCCAGCATCATCGGACAATCAAGTAGTGAAAAACTGTTTTTT. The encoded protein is CASIIGQSSSEKLFF.

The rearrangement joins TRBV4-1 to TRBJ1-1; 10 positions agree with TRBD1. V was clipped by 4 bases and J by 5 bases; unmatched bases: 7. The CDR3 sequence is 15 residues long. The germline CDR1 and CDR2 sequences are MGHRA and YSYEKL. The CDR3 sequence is CASSPGWTGGTEAFF. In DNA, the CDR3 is TGCGCCAGCAGCCCGGGCTGGACAGGGGGGACTGAAGCTTTCTTT.

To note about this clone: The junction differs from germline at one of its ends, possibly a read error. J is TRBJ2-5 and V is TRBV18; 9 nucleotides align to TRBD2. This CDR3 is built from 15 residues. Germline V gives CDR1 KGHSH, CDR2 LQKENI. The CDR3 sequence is CASSPQREAQETQYF. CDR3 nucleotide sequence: TGTGCCAGCTCCCCACAGCGGGAGGCCCAAGAGACCCAGTACTTC.

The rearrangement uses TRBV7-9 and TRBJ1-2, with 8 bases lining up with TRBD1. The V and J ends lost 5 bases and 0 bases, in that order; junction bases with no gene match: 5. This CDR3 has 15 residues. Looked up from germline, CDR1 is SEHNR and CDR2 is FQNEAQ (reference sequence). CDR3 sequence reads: CASSAGTGANYGYTF. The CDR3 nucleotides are TGTGCCAGCAGCGCGGGGACAGGAGCTAACTATGGCTACACCTTC.

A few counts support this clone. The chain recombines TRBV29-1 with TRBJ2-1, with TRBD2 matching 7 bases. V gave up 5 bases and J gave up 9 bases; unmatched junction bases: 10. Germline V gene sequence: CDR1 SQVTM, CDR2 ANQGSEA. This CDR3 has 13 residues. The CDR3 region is CSVSSGWRGEQFF. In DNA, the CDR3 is TGCAGCGTTAGTAGCGGGTGGCGCGGTGAGCAGTTCTTC.

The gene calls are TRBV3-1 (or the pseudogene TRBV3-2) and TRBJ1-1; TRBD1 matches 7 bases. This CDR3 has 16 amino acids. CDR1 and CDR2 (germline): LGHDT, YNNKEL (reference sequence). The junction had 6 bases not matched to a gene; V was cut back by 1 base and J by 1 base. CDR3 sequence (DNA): TGTGCCAGCAGCCAAGTCCTGGGACAGAGGAACACTGAAGCTTTCTTT. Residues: CASSQVLGQRNTEAFF.

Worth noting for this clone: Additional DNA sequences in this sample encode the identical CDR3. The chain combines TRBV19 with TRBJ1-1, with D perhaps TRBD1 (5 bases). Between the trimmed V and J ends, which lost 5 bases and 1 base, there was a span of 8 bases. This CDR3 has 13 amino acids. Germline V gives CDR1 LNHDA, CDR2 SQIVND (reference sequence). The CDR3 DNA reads TGTGCCAGTAGTTCCACAGGGAACACTGAAGCTTTCTTT. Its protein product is CASSSTGNTEAFF.

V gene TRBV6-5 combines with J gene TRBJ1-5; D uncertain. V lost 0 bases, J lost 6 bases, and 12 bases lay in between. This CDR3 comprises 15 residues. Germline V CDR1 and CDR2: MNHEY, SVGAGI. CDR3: CASSYSIPGSQPQHF. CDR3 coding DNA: TGTGCCAGCAGTTACTCGATACCGGGTAGTCAGCCCCAGCATTTT.

CDR3 protein: CASSFRAGPYEQYF. CDR3 DNA sequence: TGTGCCAGCAGTTTTAGAGCGGGACCCTACGAGCAGTACTTC. This chain joins TRBV27 and TRBJ2-7, with TRBD2 identical over 7 bases. The germline V gene encodes CDR1 MNHEY and CDR2 SMNVEV (reference sequence). The V gene end was trimmed by 3 bases and the J gene end by 2 bases; junction bases not matched to a gene: 4. This CDR3 has 14 residues.

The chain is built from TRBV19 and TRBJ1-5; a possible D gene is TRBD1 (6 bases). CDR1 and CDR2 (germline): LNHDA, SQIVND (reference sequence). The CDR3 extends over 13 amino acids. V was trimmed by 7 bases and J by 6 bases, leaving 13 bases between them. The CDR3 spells CASKQGFGQPQHF. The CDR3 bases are TGTGCCAGTAAACAGGGTTTCGGTCAGCCCCAGCATTTT.

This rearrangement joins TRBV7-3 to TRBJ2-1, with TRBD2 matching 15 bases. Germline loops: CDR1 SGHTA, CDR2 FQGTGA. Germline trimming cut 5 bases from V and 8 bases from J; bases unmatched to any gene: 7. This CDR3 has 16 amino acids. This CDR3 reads CASSRGLAGGEDEQFF. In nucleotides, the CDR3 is TGTGCCAGCAGCAGGGGACTAGCGGGAGGTGAGGATGAGCAGTTCTTC.

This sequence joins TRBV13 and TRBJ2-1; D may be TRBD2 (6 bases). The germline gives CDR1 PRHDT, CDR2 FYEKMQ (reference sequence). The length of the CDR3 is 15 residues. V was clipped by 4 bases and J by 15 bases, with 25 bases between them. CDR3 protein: CASSSYSNPGLPPFF. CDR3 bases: TGTGCCAGCAGCTCCTACTCCAACCCGGGACTCCCTCCGTTCTTC.

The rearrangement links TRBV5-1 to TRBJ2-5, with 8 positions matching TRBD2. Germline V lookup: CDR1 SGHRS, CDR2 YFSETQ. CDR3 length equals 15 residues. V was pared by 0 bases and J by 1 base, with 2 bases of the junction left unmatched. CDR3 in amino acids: CASSLDGTSQETQYF. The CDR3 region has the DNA TGCGCCAGCAGCTTGGACGGGACTAGCCAAGAGACCCAGTACTTC.